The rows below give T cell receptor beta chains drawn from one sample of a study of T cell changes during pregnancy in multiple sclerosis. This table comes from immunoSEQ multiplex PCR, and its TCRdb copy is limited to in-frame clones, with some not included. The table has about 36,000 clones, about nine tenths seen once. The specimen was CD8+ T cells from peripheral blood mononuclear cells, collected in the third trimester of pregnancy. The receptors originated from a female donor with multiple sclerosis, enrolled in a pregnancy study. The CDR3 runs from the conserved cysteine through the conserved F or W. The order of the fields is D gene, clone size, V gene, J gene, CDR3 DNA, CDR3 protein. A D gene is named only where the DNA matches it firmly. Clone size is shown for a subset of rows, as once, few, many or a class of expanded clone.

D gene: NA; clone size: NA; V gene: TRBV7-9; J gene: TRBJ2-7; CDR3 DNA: TGTGCCAGCAGCTTTGCAGTAGTCGGGACAGAGCAGTACTTC; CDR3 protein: CASSFAVVGTEQYF
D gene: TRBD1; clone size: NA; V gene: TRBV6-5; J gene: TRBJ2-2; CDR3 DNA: TGTGCCAGCAGACGACAGGGGAACACCGGGGAGCTGTTTTTT; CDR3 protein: CASRRQGNTGELFF
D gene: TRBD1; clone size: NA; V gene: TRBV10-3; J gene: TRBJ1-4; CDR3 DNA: TGTGCCATCAGTGGGACAGGGGATAGGAAAAAACTGTTTTTT; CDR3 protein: CAISGTGDRKKLFF
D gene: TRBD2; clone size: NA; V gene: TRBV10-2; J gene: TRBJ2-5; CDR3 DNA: TGCGCCAGCACGTCCGGGACTAGCGAGACCCAGTACTTC; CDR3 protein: CASTSGTSETQYF
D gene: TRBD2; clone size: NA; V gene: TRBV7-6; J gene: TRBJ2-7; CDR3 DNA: TGTGCCAGCAGCCAATTTACTAGCGGGAGTCCCTACGAGCAGTACTTC; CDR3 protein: CASSQFTSGSPYEQYF
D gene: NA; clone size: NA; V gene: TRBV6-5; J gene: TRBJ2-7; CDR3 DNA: TGTGCCAGCAGTTACGGGACTTCCACCTCCTACGAGCAGTACTTC; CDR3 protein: CASSYGTSTSYEQYF
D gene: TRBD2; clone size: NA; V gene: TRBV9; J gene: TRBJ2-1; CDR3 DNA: TGTGCCAGCACCCCGGGGACTAGCGGGAGCGATGAGCAGTTCTTC; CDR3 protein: CASTPGTSGSDEQFF
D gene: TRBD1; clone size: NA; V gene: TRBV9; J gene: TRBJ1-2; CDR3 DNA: TGTGCCAGCAGCGTCCCGGGACAGCCTAACTATGGCTACACCTTC; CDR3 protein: CASSVPGQPNYGYTF
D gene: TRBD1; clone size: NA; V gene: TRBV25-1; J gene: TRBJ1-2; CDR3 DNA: TGTGCCAGCAGATCCCCGGGACAGGGGGATGGCTACACCTTC; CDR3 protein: CASRSPGQGDGYTF
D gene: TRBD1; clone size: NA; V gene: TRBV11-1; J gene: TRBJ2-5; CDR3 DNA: TGTGCCAGCAGCCCGGACAGGGGTGTAAAGACCCAGTACTTC; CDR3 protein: CASSPDRGVKTQYF
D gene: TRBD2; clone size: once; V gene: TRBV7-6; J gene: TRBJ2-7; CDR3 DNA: TGTGCCAGCCGAGCGGGACTATCCCCCGACTACGAGCAGTACTTC; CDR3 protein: CASRAGLSPDYEQYF
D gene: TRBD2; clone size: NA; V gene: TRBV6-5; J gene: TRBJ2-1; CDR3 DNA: TGTGCCAGCAGTTACTCCGCTAGCGGATCCTACAATGAGCAGTTCTTC; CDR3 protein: CASSYSASGSYNEQFF
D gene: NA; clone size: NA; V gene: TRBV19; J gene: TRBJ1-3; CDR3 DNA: TGTGCCAGTTATGGAGGGGACTCTGGAAACACCATATATTTT; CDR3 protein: CASYGGDSGNTIYF
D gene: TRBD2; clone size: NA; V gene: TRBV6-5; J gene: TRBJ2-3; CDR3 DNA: TGTGCCAGCACAGCGGGAGGATCAGATACGCAGTATTTT; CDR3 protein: CASTAGGSDTQYF
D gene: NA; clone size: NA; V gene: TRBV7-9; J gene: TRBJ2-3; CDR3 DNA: TGTGCCAGCAGCTTCGTGGGCCGTGGCACAGATACGCAGTATTTT; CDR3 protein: CASSFVGRGTDTQYF
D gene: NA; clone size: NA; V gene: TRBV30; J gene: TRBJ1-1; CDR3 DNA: TGTGCCTGGACTCACCGTGGAGGGGACACTGAAGCTTTCTTT; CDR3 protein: CAWTHRGGDTEAFF
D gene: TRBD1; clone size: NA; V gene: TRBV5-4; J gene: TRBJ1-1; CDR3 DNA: TGTGCCAGCAGCTTCCAGGGGGTGGCTGAAGCTTTCTTT; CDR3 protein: CASSFQGVAEAFF
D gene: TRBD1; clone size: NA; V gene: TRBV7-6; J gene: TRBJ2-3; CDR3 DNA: TGTGCCAGCAGCTTGGCTCCGGACAGGGAAGACACAGATACGCAGTATTTT; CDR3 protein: CASSLAPDREDTDTQYF
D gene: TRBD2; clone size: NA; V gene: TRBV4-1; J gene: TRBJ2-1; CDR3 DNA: TGCGCCAGCAGCCCAGAATGGCTAGCGGGAGGCCGCAATGAGCAGTTCTTC; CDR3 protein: CASSPEWLAGGRNEQFF
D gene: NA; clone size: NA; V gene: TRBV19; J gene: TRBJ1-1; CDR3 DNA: TGTGCCAGTAGTATAGGAGAGAACACTGAAGCTTTCTTT; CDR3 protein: CASSIGENTEAFF
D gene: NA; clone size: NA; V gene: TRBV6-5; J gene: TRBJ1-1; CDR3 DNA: TGTGCCAGCAGTTACTCTTCCCGGGAGATGCCTGAAGCTTTCTTT; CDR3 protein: CASSYSSREMPEAFF
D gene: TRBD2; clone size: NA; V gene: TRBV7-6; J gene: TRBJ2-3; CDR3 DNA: TGTGCCAGCAGCGGGACTAGCGGTCCCACAGATACGCAGTATTTT; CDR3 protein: CASSGTSGPTDTQYF
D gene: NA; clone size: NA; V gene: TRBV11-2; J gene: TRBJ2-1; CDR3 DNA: TGTGCCAGCAGCTTAGGTCAGGGTCTGTCCTACAATGAGCAGTTCTTC; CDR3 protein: CASSLGQGLSYNEQFF